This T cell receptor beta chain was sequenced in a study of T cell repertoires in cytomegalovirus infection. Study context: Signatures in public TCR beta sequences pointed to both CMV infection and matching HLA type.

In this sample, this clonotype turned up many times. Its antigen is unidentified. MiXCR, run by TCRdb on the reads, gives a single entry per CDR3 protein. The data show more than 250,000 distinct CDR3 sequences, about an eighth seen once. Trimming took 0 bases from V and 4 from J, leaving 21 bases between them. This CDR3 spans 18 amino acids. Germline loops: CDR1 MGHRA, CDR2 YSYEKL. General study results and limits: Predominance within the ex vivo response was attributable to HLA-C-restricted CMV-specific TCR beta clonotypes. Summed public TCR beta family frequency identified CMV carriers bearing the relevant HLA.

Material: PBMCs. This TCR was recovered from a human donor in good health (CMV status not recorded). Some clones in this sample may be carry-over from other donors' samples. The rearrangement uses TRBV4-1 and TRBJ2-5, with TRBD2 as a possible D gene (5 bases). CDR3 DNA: TGCGCCAGCAGCCAAGATGACGTGGGAGTGGTGGTAGGAGAGACCCAGTACTTC. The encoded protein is CASSQDDVGVVVGETQYF.